This T cell receptor (beta chain) is drawn from a study of early T cells in non-severe SARS-CoV-2 infection. This clonotype was observed a few times. The CDR3 sequence is 14 residues long. Losses at the gene ends were 8 bases for V and 5 bases for J; bases not matched to a gene: 5. Germline lookup yields CDR1 SNHLY and CDR2 FYNNEI. The TCR library protocol was used to attach unique molecular identifiers. These identifiers were attached to individual cDNA molecules. TCRdb analysed the 5' RACE reads with MiXCR anew, one entry per CDR3 protein. Here the sample spans approximately 81,000 distinct CDR3 sequences, 5.5% to 7.5% being singletons.

This sequence originates from an adult who was a healthcare worker with PCR-confirmed SARS-CoV-2 infection or an uninfected control (not recorded which). The chain joins TRBV2 to TRBJ2-3; 12 bases fit TRBD2. Sequencing was performed on whole blood. For the CDR3, the DNA is TGTGCCAGCTTACTAGCGGGAGGAGTAGATACGCAGTATTTT. It specifies CASLLAGGVDTQYF.